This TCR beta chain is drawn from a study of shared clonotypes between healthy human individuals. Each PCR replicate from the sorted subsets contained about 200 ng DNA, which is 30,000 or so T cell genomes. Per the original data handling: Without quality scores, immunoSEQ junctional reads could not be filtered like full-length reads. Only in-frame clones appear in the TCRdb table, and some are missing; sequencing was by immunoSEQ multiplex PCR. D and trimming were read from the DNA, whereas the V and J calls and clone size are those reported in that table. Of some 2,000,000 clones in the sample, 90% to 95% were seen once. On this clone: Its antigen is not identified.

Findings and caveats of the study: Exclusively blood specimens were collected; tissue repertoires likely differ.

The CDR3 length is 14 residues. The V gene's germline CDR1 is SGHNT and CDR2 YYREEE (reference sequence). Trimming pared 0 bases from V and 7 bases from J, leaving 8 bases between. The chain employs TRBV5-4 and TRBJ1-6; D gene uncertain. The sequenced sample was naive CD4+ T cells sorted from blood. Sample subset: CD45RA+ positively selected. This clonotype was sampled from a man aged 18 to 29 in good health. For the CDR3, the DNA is TGTGCCAGCAGCTTGGACAGTACCAATTCACCCCTCCACTTT. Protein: CASSLDSTNSPLHF.